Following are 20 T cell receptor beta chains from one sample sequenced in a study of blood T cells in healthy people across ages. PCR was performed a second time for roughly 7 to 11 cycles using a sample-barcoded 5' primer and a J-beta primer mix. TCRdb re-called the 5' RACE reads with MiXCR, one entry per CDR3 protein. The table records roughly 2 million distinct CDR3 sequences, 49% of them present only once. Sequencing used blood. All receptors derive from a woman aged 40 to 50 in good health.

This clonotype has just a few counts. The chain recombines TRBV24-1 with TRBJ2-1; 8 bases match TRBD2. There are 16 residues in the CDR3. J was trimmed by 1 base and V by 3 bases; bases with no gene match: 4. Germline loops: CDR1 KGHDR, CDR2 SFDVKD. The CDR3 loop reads CATSDPAGGSYNEQFF. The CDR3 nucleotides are TGTGCCACCAGTGATCCCGCGGGGGGTTCCTACAATGAGCAGTTCTTC.

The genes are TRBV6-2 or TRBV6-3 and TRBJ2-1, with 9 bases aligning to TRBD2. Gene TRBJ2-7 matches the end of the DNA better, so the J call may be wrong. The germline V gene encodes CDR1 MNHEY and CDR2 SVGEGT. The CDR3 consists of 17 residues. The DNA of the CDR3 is TGTGCCAGCAGTTACCGATCAGCTAGCGGGATGTACAATGAGCAGTACTTC. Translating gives CASSYRSASGMYNEQYF.

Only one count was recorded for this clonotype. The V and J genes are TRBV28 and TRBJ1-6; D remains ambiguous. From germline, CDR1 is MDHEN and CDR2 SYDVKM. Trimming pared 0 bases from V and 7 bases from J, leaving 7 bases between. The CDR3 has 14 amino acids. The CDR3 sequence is CASSLWETNSPLHF. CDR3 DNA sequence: TGTGCCAGCAGTTTATGGGAGACCAATTCACCCCTCCACTTT.

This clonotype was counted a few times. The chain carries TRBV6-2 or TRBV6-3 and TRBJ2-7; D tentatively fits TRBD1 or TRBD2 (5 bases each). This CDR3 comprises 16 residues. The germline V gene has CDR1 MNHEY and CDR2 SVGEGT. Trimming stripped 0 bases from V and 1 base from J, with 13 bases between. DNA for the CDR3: TGTGCCAGCAGTTACTCGAGAGGGGAGATATCCTACGAGCAGTACTTC. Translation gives CASSYSRGEISYEQYF.

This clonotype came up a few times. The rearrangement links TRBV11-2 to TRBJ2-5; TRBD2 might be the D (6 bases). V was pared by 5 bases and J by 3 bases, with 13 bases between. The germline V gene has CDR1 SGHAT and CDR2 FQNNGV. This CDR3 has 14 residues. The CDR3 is CASSPRSSEETQYF. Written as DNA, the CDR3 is TGTGCCAGCAGCCCAAGATCTAGCGAAGAGACCCAGTACTTC.

For the CDR3, the DNA is TGTGCCAGCAGTATAGATGGGACTAGGCAGTTCTTC. Encoded protein: CASSIDGTRQFF. This sequence joins TRBV11-3 and TRBJ2-1; TRBD2 matches 8 bases. Germline V CDR1 and CDR2: SGHNT, YENEEA. V lost 6 bases to trimming and J lost 12 bases; unmatched junction nucleotides: 7. The CDR3 has 12 residues.

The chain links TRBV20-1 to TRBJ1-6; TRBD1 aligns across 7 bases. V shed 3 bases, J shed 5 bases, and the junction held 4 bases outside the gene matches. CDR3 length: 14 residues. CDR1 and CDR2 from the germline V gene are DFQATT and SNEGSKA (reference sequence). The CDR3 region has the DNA TGCAGTGCTAGCGGTGGGACAGATAATTCACCCCTCCACTTT. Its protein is CSASGGTDNSPLHF.

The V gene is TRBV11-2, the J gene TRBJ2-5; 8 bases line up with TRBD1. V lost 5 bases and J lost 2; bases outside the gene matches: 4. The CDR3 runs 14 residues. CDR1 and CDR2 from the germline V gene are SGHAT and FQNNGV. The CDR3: CASSDYRGQETQYF. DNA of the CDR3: TGTGCCAGCAGCGACTACAGGGGGCAAGAGACCCAGTACTTC.

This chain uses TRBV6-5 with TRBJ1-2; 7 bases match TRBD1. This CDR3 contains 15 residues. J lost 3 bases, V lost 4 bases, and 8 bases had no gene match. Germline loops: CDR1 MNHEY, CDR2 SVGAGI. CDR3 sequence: CASSSNRQGHYGYTF. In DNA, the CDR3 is TGTGCCAGCAGTTCCAATAGACAGGGCCACTATGGCTACACCTTC.

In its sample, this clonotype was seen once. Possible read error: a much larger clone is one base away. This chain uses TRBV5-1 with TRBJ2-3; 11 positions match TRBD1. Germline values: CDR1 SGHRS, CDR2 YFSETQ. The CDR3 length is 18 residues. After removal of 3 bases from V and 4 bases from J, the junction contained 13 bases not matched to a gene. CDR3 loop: CASSSQAGTGGTADTQYF. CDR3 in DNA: TGCGCCAGCAGCTCTCAAGCCGGGACAGGGGGAACCGCAGATACGCAGTATTTT.

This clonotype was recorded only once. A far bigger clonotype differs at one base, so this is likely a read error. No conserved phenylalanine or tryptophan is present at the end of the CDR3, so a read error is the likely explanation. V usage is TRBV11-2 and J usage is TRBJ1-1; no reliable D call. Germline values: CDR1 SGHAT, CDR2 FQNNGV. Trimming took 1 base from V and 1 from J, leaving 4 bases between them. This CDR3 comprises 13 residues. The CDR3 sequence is CASSLGQNTEAFL. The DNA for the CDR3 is TGTGCCAGCAGCTTAGGGCAGAACACTGAAGCTTTCCTT.

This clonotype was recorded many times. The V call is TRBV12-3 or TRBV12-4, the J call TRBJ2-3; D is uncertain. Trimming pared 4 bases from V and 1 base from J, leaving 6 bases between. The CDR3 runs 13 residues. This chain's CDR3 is CASSSAGTDTQYF. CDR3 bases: TGTGCCAGCAGTTCCGCGGGCACAGATACGCAGTATTTT.

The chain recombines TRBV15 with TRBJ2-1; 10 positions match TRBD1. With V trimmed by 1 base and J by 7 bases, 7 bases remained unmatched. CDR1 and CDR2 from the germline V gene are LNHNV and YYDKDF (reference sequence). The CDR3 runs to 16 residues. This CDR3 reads CATSRAGDRGVNEQFF. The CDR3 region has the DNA TGTGCCACCAGCAGAGCAGGGGACAGGGGCGTAAATGAGCAGTTCTTC.

DNA of the CDR3: TGCGCCAGTAGCCCGGGACTTCAAGGGGAGACCCAGTACTTC. This sequence encodes CASSPGLQGETQYF. The rearrangement joins TRBV5-1 to TRBJ2-7; possible D gene TRBD2, 6 bases. The last part of the DNA fits TRBJ2-5 better; the J call may be wrong. The CDR3 length is 14 residues. Germline V CDR1 and CDR2: SGHRS, YFSETQ.

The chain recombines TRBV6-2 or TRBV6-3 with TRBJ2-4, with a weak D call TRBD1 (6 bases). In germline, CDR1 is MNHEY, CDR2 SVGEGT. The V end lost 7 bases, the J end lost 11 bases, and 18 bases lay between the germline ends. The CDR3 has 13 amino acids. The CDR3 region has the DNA TGTGCCAGCAATCCCTCCGGGACAACCGTTCAGTACTTC. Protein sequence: CASNPSGTTVQYF.

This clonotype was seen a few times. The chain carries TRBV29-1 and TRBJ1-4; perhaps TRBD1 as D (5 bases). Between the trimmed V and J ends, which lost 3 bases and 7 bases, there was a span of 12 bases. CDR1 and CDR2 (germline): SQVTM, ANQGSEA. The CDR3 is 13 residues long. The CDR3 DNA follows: TGCAGCGTTGATACGGGGGACGGTGAAAAACTGTTTTTT. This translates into CSVDTGDGEKLFF.

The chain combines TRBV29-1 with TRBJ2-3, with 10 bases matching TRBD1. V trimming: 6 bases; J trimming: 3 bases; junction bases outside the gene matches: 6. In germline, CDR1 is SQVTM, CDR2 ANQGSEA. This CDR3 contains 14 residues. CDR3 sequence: CSVVDRGLTDTQYF. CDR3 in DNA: TGCAGCGTAGTAGACAGGGGGCTGACAGATACGCAGTATTTT.

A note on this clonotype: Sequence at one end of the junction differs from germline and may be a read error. CDR3 sequence reads: CGARTAGRYEQYF. CDR3 DNA: TGCGGTGCTAGGACGGCAGGGCGCTACGAGCAGTACTTC. V is TRBV20-1 and J is TRBJ2-5; D may be TRBD1 (5 bases). The closer fit of TRBJ2-7 to the DNA end suggests the J call may be wrong. This CDR3 comprises 13 residues. Germline CDR1 and CDR2: DFQATT and SNEGSKA (reference sequence).

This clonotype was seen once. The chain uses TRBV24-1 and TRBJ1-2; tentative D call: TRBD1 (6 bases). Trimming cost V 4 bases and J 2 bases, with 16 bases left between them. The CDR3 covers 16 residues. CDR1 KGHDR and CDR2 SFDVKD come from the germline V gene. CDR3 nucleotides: TGTGCCACCAGTGACACTGACAGGCTAGGGAACTATGGCTACACCTTC. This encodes CATSDTDRLGNYGYTF.

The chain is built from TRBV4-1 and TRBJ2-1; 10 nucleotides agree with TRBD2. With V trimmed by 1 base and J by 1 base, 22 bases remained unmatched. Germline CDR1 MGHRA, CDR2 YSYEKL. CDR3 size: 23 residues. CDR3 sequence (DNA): TGCGCCAGCAGCCAAGGCCTCCTGGTTCCCCGGGTAGCGGGGGGATCATCCTACAATGAGCAGTTCTTC. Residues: CASSQGLLVPRVAGGSSYNEQFF.